What follows are 24 T cell receptor beta chains derived from one specimen sequenced in a study of neurological immune-mediated disorders. Specified time point: technical triplicate 3. Each CDR3 protein is one row after TCRdb ran MiXCR on the 5' RACE reads. The sample holds some 30,000 distinct CDR3 sequences; about a sixth are singletons and the top ten take about 4.9%. The material sequenced was CD4+ T cells from blood. The source is a female donor with HTLV-1-associated myelopathy (HAM/TSP).

This clonotype appeared many times. The rearrangement joins TRBV12-3 or TRBV12-4 to TRBJ1-2, with a weak D call TRBD1 (5 bases). CDR3 length: 13 residues. With 8 bases removed from V and 4 bases from J, the gap between germline ends came to 14 bases. In nucleotides, the CDR3 is TGTGCCAGCTCACCCCAGGGAGTCTATGGCTACACCTTC. This codes for CASSPQGVYGYTF.

The table lists this clonotype with many counts. The V call is TRBV19, the J call TRBJ2-4; D gene ambiguous. V was clipped by 3 bases and J by 3 bases, with 12 bases between them. Per germline, CDR1 LNHDA and CDR2 SQIVND (reference sequence). CDR3 length: 15 amino acids. CDR3 sequence (DNA): TGTGCCAGTAGTATTTTCAGCGACGGCAAAAACATTCAGTACTTC. Translated: CASSIFSDGKNIQYF.

Concerning this clonotype itself: This CDR3 is missing its conserved last phenylalanine or tryptophan, likely due to a read error. The V call is TRBV20-1, the J call TRBJ2-1, with 7 nucleotides matching TRBD1. V lost 1 base, J lost 4 bases, and 7 bases stayed unmatched. The germline CDR1 and CDR2 sequences are DFQATT and SNEGSKA (reference sequence). The CDR3 spans 15 residues. The CDR3 DNA follows: TGCAGTGCTAGAGGCGGAAAGGGGGCATACAATGAGCAGTTCTTA. Amino acids: CSARGGKGAYNEQFL.

This clonotype has a handful of counts. The V and J genes are TRBV5-4 and TRBJ2-3; the D is unclear. Looked up from germline, CDR1 is SGHNT and CDR2 is YYREEE (reference sequence). The CDR3 loop spans 15 amino acids. V lost 0 bases, J lost 3 bases, and 11 bases lay in between. CDR3 amino acids: CASSLEEATTDTQYF. The CDR3 nucleotides read TGTGCCAGCAGCTTGGAGGAAGCGACGACAGATACGCAGTATTTT.

Many counts were recorded for this clonotype. V and J are TRBV25-1 and TRBJ1-1, with D possibly matching TRBD1 (6 bases). Trimming left V 4 bases short and J 3 bases short, with 12 bases between. CDR1 MGHDK and CDR2 SYGVNS come from the germline V gene. The CDR3 covers 14 residues. The CDR3 DNA follows: TGTGCCAGCAGTGGAAAACAGGGTTACACTGAAGCTTTCTTT. Its protein product is CASSGKQGYTEAFF.

This clonotype was recorded at least ten times. The V gene is TRBV20-1, the J gene TRBJ2-2, with D unresolved. V was trimmed by 7 bases and J by 4 bases, leaving 10 bases between them. This CDR3 contains 12 residues. CDR1 and CDR2 from the germline V gene are DFQATT and SNEGSKA (reference sequence). In DNA form, the CDR3 reads TGCAGTGTCCCGAGGAGCACCGGGGAGCTGTTTTTT. Translating it yields CSVPRSTGELFF.

Ten or more counts support this clonotype. The genes are TRBV6-5 and TRBJ1-6; no firm D call. Germline lookup yields CDR1 MNHEY and CDR2 SVGAGI. This CDR3 region has 13 residues. V gave up 0 bases and J gave up 7 bases, with 4 bases separating them. The CDR3 reads CASSYSSNSPLHF. The DNA of the CDR3 is TGTGCCAGCAGTTACTCCTCAAATTCACCCCTCCACTTT.

This clonotype has at least ten counts. CDR3 nucleotide sequence: TGCGCCAGCAGCCAAGGGGACAGCCTCTATGGCTACACCTTC. Its protein product is CASSQGDSLYGYTF. V is TRBV4-1 and J is TRBJ1-2, with 7 nucleotides matching TRBD1. The CDR3 has 14 amino acids. Trimming at V came to 1 base and at J to 4 bases, leaving 3 bases not matched to a gene. Germline V gene data show CDR1 as MGHRA and CDR2 as YSYEKL.

This clonotype showed up many times. The genes are TRBV12-3 or TRBV12-4 and TRBJ2-2; D not resolved. Trimming pared 6 bases from V and 6 bases from J, leaving 14 bases between. This CDR3 comprises 14 residues. The CDR3: CASSYKLTPGELFF. CDR3 nucleotide sequence: TGTGCCAGCAGCTACAAACTCACGCCCGGGGAGCTGTTTTTT.

The sample holds many counts of this clonotype. The J gene is TRBJ2-1, the V gene TRBV6-5, with 7 bases identical to TRBD2. V was clipped by 0 bases and J by 0 bases; unmatched bases: 2. Germline V CDR1 and CDR2: MNHEY, SVGAGI. This CDR3 has 16 amino acids. The CDR3 reads CASSYSPGGSYNEQFF. The CDR3 nucleotides read TGTGCCAGCAGTTACTCGCCGGGAGGCTCCTACAATGAGCAGTTCTTC.

This clonotype was seen ten or more times. This chain connects TRBV20-1 to TRBJ2-1; TRBD2 agrees at 12 bases. The CDR3 consists of 17 residues. V was pared by 7 bases and J by 7 bases, with 17 bases of the junction left unmatched. CDR1 and CDR2 (germline): DFQATT, SNEGSKA (reference sequence). CDR3 sequence: CSVGGATSGRGGNEQFF. The CDR3 nucleotides are TGCAGTGTAGGGGGGGCGACTAGCGGGAGAGGGGGGAATGAGCAGTTCTTC.

The table lists this clonotype with many counts. The CDR3 reads CASSQGRGDEQFF. The CDR3 coding sequence is TGTGCCAGCAGCCAAGGCCGGGGGGATGAGCAGTTCTTC. The V gene is TRBV3-1, the J gene TRBJ2-1; the match to TRBD2 covers 7 bases. The CDR3 has 13 residues. With V trimmed by 1 base and J by 8 bases, 2 bases remained unmatched. Germline assignment: CDR1 LGHDT and CDR2 YNNKEL (reference sequence).

This clonotype was detected ten times or more. This chain connects TRBV20-1 to TRBJ2-7; D uncertain. Germline V gives CDR1 DFQATT, CDR2 SNEGSKA (reference sequence). The CDR3 has 13 residues. V shed 6 bases and J shed 4 bases, with 16 bases lying between them. DNA for the CDR3: TGCAGTGCCATCCCCGGCGAATGGTACGAGCAGTACTTC. Residues: CSAIPGEWYEQYF.

This clonotype was observed many times. The chain recombines TRBV20-1 with TRBJ2-3, with TRBD2 matching over 11 bases. V shed 4 bases and J 4 bases; nucleotides not matched to a gene: 10. Germline values: CDR1 DFQATT, CDR2 SNEGSKA (reference sequence). CDR3 length equals 16 residues. The CDR3 here is CSANSGRAVGPDTQYF. The DNA for the CDR3 is TGCAGTGCTAATAGCGGGAGGGCGGTTGGGCCAGATACGCAGTATTTT.

This clonotype has ten or more counts. The CDR3 loop is CASSPGTGGANTEAFF. The CDR3 nucleotides are TGTGCCAGCAGTCCCGGGACAGGGGGCGCGAACACTGAAGCTTTCTTT. The chain combines TRBV4-2 with TRBJ1-1; 12 nucleotides agree with TRBD1. The CDR3 has 16 amino acids. CDR1 and CDR2 (germline): LGHNA, YNFKEQ. V shed 6 bases and J 1 base; nucleotides not matched to a gene: 6.

For this clonotype: The junction departs from the called germline gene at one end, perhaps through a read error. The CDR3 sequence is CVSSKNRDRLYEQYF. CDR3 coding DNA: TGTGTCAGCTCTAAGAACCGGGACAGGCTCTACGAGCAGTACTTC. The genes are TRBV7-2 and TRBJ2-7, with 8 bases matching TRBD1. The CDR3 is 15 residues long. CDR1 is SGHTA, CDR2 FQGNSA, per germline.

This clonotype has at least ten counts. The V gene is TRBV5-4, the J gene TRBJ2-1, with a tentative D call TRBD1 (5 bases). The CDR3 runs to 16 residues. Looked up from germline, CDR1 is SGHNT and CDR2 is YYREEE (reference sequence). The V end was cut by 1 base, the J end by 5 bases, with 16 bases between. The CDR3 sequence is CASSLSYQGLDNEQFF. In DNA, the CDR3 is TGTGCCAGCAGCTTGAGCTACCAGGGCTTAGACAATGAGCAGTTCTTC.

This clonotype showed up many times. The chain joins TRBV9 to TRBJ2-2; D gene ambiguous. Per the germline V gene, CDR1 is SGDLS and CDR2 is YYNGEE. This CDR3 region has 14 residues. V was clipped by 4 bases and J by 6 bases, with 13 bases between them. The CDR3 spells CASSLRLGPGELFF. DNA of the CDR3: TGTGCCAGCAGCCTGCGACTGGGTCCCGGGGAGCTGTTTTTT.

The table lists this clonotype with many counts. The CDR3 region has the DNA TGCAGTGCTAGAACAGCCGGGGGGACCCAGTACTTC. Protein: CSARTAGGTQYF. The chain combines TRBV20-1 with TRBJ2-5; weak D call: TRBD2 (6 bases). Germline V gene data show CDR1 as DFQATT and CDR2 as SNEGSKA (reference sequence). The CDR3 sequence is 12 residues long. V lost 2 bases to trimming and J lost 7 bases, with 11 bases between them.

Ten or more counts support this clonotype. This chain joins TRBV7-8 and TRBJ2-1; D possibly corresponds to TRBD1 (5 bases). Germline CDR1 SGHVS, CDR2 FQNEAQ. The CDR3 covers 12 residues. Trimming cost V 4 bases and J 8 bases, with 9 bases left between them. The CDR3 spells CASSSRVHEQFF. For the CDR3, the DNA is TGTGCCAGCAGCTCCAGGGTGCATGAGCAGTTCTTC. The full variable domain, with the rest looked up from reference TRBV7-8 and TRBJ2-1, is GAGVSQSPRYKVAKRGQDVALRCDPISGHVSLFWYQQALGQGPEFLTYFQNEAQLDKSGLPSDRFFAERPEGSVSTLKIQRTQQEDSAVYLCASSSRVHEQFFGPGTRLTVL.

This clonotype was detected only once. Since a much larger clone is just one base distant, this may be a read error. The CDR3 DNA reads as TGTGTCACGGGGAGGGGGGGGGAGACCCAGTACTTC. Translating it yields CVTGRGGETQYF. The chain couples TRBV7-8 to TRBJ2-5; possibly TRBD2 for D (7 bases). This CDR3 has 12 amino acids. Germline CDR1 SGHVS, CDR2 FQNEAQ.

The chain carries TRBV30 and TRBJ1-5; 8 bases fit TRBD1. The CDR3 runs 14 residues. Per the germline V gene, CDR1 is GTSNPN and CDR2 is SVGIG (reference sequence). V dropped 5 bases and J dropped 1; count of bases not matched to a gene: 4. The CDR3 bases are TGTGCCTGGGACAGGGGAGAGAGCAATCAGCCCCAGCATTTT. Protein product: CAWDRGESNQPQHF.

This clonotype was recorded at least ten times. The chain combines TRBV18 with TRBJ2-1; possible D gene TRBD1, 6 bases. The CDR3 is 16 residues long. V lost 3 bases to trimming and J lost 0 bases, with 12 bases between them. Germline CDR1 is KGHSH and CDR2 is LQKENI. In DNA form, the CDR3 reads TGTGCCAGCTCACCGTTCACAGGGAGCTCCTACAATGAGCAGTTCTTC. The encoded protein is CASSPFTGSSYNEQFF.

This clonotype was seen ten or more times. CDR3 in amino acids: CASSLDPGGYEQYF. The DNA of the CDR3 is TGTGCCAGCAGCTTAGATCCAGGGGGGTACGAGCAGTACTTC. V is TRBV7-2 and J is TRBJ2-7; the D gene is possibly TRBD1 (7 bases). Germline-derived CDR1 and CDR2 are SGHTA and FQGNSA. V lost 1 base and J 4 bases, leaving 11 bases between the germline ends. The CDR3 sequence is 14 residues long.